This TCR beta chain stems from a study of T-cell memory formation after mild COVID-19. CDR1 and CDR2 from the germline V gene are LNHNV and YYDKDF (reference sequence). Trimming cost V 5 bases and J 4 bases, with 17 bases left between them. CDR3 length: 15 residues. TCRdb reprocessed the 5' RACE reads with MiXCR, giving one entry per CDR3 protein. The data hold 200,000 to 250,000 distinct CDR3 sequences, with over 8.5% observed a single time. This TCR derives from a man younger than 35 who had mild COVID-19 (a few samples of this study predate the infection). Cell type and time point are not known. Sequenced input: PBMCs or a T cell subset sorted from them (not recorded which). The chain has TRBV15 and TRBJ2-5, with D unclear. The CDR3 DNA reads TGTGCCACCAGCGCACGTAAGGGTTTGGGAGAGACCCAGTACTTC. Translating gives CATSARKGLGETQYF.